This T cell receptor (beta chain) derives from a study of T cell repertoires in cytomegalovirus infection. Germline assignment: CDR1 SEHNR and CDR2 FQNEAQ (reference sequence). The CDR3 is made up of 14 amino acids. V lost 5 bases and J lost 5, with 14 bases in between. Many counts were recorded for this clonotype. TCRdb processed the reads anew with MiXCR; each CDR3 protein has one entry. The sample holds under 95,000 distinct CDR3 sequences; 4% are singletons and the top ten take under 25%. Specimen: PBMCs. The rearrangement uses TRBV7-9 and TRBJ2-3, with a weak D call TRBD2 (5 bases). The TCR comes from a human donor in good health (CMV status not recorded). Some clones in this sample may be carry-over from other donors' samples. The CDR3 sequence is CASSPRGWIDTQYF. For the CDR3, the DNA is TGTGCCAGCAGCCCGAGAGGGTGGATAGATACGCAGTATTTT. Full variable domain (missing parts from reference TRBV7-9 and TRBJ2-3): DTGVSQNPRHKITKRGQNVTFRCDPISEHNRLYWYRQTLGQGPEFLTYFQNEAQLEKSRLLSDRFSAERPKGSFSTLEIQRTEQGDSAMYLCASSPRGWIDTQYFGPGTRLTVL.